These T cell receptor beta chains were read from a single sample in a study of blood T cells in healthy people across ages. In TCRdb, the 5' RACE reads were re-called with MiXCR into one record per CDR3 protein. There are roughly 800,000 distinct CDR3 sequences in the sample; around 25% occur only once, and around 2.9% lies in the top ten. Another study also made use of these data, one on T cells of mothers and their children.

The sequenced sample was blood. The origin of the receptors is a boy younger than 18 in good health. CDR3s include the opening cysteine and the closing phenylalanine or tryptophan. A D gene is named only where the DNA matches it firmly. Clone size, where shown, is once, few, many, or a class for clones that have expanded.

12,-,TRBJ1-2,-,TRBV6-2/TRBV6-3,TGTGCCAGCAGTTACTCGGAAGGGGGACACACCTTC,CASSYSEGGHTF
15,-,TRBJ2-5,TRBD1,TRBV12-3/TRBV12-4,TGTGCCAGCAGTTTAAGGGACAGGTGGGGAGAGACCCAGTACTTC,CASSLRDRWGETQYF
17,-,TRBJ2-2,TRBD1,TRBV4-1,TGCGCCAGCAGCCAAGATCGGACAGGCGCGAACACCGGGGAGCTGTTTTTT,CASSQDRTGANTGELFF
15,-,TRBJ2-1,TRBD1,TRBV20-1,TGCAGTGCTAGGAGCAGGGACAGGGCGTACAATGAGCAGTTCTTC,CSARSRDRAYNEQFF
16,few,TRBJ2-2,-,TRBV4-2,TGTGCCAGCAGCCAAGAAGCGGTAACCAACACCGGGGAGCTGTTTTTT,CASSQEAVTNTGELFF
11,few,TRBJ2-7,-,TRBV28,TGTGCCAGCAGTTTTAAGTACGAGCAGTACTTC,CASSFKYEQYF
14,-,TRBJ1-6,TRBD1,TRBV12-3/TRBV12-4,TGTGCCAGCAGGTCCGGGACAGGGTTGTCACCCCTCCACTTT,CASRSGTGLSPLHF
16,-,TRBJ2-3,TRBD2,TRBV19,TGTGCCAGTAGTAGAAAACTAGCGGGGGGCACAGATACGCAGTATTTT,CASSRKLAGGTDTQYF
13,-,TRBJ2-5,-,TRBV7-8,TGTGCCAGCAACAACTTAATGGAAGAGACCCAGTACTTC,CASNNLMEETQYF
14,-,TRBJ1-4,-,TRBV20-1,TGCAGTGCTAGAGAGGACCCCGGGCCAGAAAAACTGTTTTTT,CSAREDPGPEKLFF
15,-,TRBJ2-5,TRBD2,TRBV28,TGTGCCAGCAGACCGACTAGCGGGGGTGTTCGGGAGCAGTACTTC,CASRPTSGGVREQYF
16,many,TRBJ2-6,-,TRBV5-1,TGCGCCAGCAGCTTGGGAACGCTCGGCGGGGCCAACGTCCTGACTTTC,CASSLGTLGGANVLTF
17,few,TRBJ2-2,-,TRBV7-7,TGTGCCAGCAGCTACAGCCCCCAGGGGCAGAACACCGGGGAGCTGTTTTTT,CASSYSPQGQNTGELFF
15,-,TRBJ1-2,-,TRBV13,TGTGCCAGCAGCTTAGGCGGACAGAGTTTCTATGGCTACACCTTC,CASSLGGQSFYGYTF
12,few,TRBJ2-4,-,TRBV16,TGTGCCAGCAGCGCGGAGGGAGGCGTTCAGTACTTC,CASSAEGGVQYF
13,many,TRBJ1-5,-,TRBV6-2/TRBV6-3,TGTGCCAGCAGCCCCTCCCATAATCAGCCCCAGCATTTT,CASSPSHNQPQHF
14,-,TRBJ2-7,TRBD1,TRBV2,TGTGCCGGCAGCCGGGACAGGGGCCATTACGAGCAGTACTTC,CAGSRDRGHYEQYF
14,-,TRBJ2-1,-,TRBV6-4,TGTGCCAGCAGCGCCGAGGGAGCTTACAATGAGCAGTTCTTC,CASSAEGAYNEQFF
16,-,TRBJ2-5,TRBD2,TRBV4-1,TGCGCCAGCAGAGCCCTGGGACTAGCGTTTGGAGAGACCCAGTACTTC,CASRALGLAFGETQYF